Presented here are 9 T cell receptor beta chains from one specimen sequenced in a study of identical twins. Each CDR3 protein gets one entry after TCRdb re-called the 5' RACE reads with MiXCR. The data show some 570,000 distinct CDR3 sequences, 20% to 25% seen once. This sample also belongs to another study, concerning yellow fever vaccine responses in identical twins.

The sample taken for sequencing was CD4+ T cells sorted from blood. The source of these receptors is a woman aged 18-29 years in good health.

This clonotype has just a few counts. The chain combines TRBV28 with TRBJ2-5; the D gene is possibly TRBD2 (6 bases). The ends were cut back, 4 bases at V and 5 bases at J, with 17 bases in the middle. The CDR3 sequence is 15 residues long. Germline CDR1 and CDR2: MDHEN and SYDVKM. Here the CDR3 DNA reads TGTGCCAGCAGTTCCCCTTCGACTCGGGGGGAGACCCAGTACTTC. Its protein is CASSSPSTRGETQYF.

The chain joins TRBV5-1 to TRBJ2-1; D might be TRBD1 or TRBD2, each matching 5 bases. The germline V gene has CDR1 SGHRS and CDR2 YFSETQ. CDR3 length: 13 residues. V was trimmed by 4 bases and J by 9 bases, leaving 14 bases between them. The CDR3 region is CASSTGGPGEQFF. The CDR3 DNA reads TGCGCCAGCAGCACAGGAGGCCCGGGTGAGCAGTTCTTC.

This clonotype was picked up a small number of times. The chain uses TRBV18 and TRBJ2-7; D tentatively fits TRBD1 or TRBD2 (5 bases each). This CDR3 is 12 amino acids long. V was pared by 3 bases and J by 7 bases, with 10 bases between. Germline CDR1 KGHSH, CDR2 LQKENI. The CDR3 spells CASSPGAGEQYV. CDR3 DNA sequence: TGTGCCAGCTCACCCGGGGCTGGGGAGCAGTACGTC.

This clonotype came up a few times. An end of the junction does not agree with germline; a read error may underlie this. V gene TRBV20-1 combines with J gene TRBJ2-1; D ambiguous. Germline V gene sequence: CDR1 DFQATT, CDR2 SNEGSKA (reference sequence). The CDR3 loop spans 11 amino acids. CDR3 bases: TGCAGTGCTGACCGCTACGATGAGCAGTTCTTC. Protein sequence: CSADRYDEQFF.

The V gene is TRBV6-5, the J gene TRBJ2-2, with 7 bases that match TRBD1. Germline V gene sequence: CDR1 MNHEY, CDR2 SVGAGI. This CDR3 is 15 amino acids long. V lost 2 bases and J lost 8; bases outside the gene matches: 8. CDR3: CASSYGQDPGGELFF. The CDR3 DNA is TGTGCCAGCAGTTACGGACAGGATCCCGGGGGGGAGCTGTTTTTT.

This clonotype was detected only a few times. The chain couples TRBV11-3 to TRBJ1-1, with D uncertain. The V end was cut by 1 base, the J end by 3 bases, with 9 bases between. CDR1 and CDR2 from the germline V gene are SGHNT and YENEEA. The CDR3 length is 14 residues. The CDR3 spells CASSLGSGYTEAFF. The CDR3, as DNA: TGTGCCAGCAGCTTAGGATCGGGATACACTGAAGCTTTCTTT.

This clonotype was found a few times. The chain has TRBV6-1 and TRBJ2-1, with 12 bases aligning to TRBD2. From germline, CDR1 is MNHNS and CDR2 SASEGT. After removal of 3 bases from V and 4 bases from J, the junction contained 7 bases not matched to a gene. CDR3 length: 17 amino acids. CDR3 sequence reads: CASSETSGGLRYNEQFF. The CDR3 DNA follows: TGTGCCAGCAGTGAGACTAGCGGGGGACTTCGTTACAATGAGCAGTTCTTC.

This clonotype was seen many times. The chain carries TRBV28 and TRBJ2-7, with no clear D. Germline V CDR1 and CDR2: MDHEN, SYDVKM. Between the trimmed V and J ends, which lost 2 bases and 0 bases, there was a span of 8 bases. The CDR3 spans 14 residues. The CDR3 DNA is TGTGCCAGCAGTTTAGATCCCCGCTCCTACGAGCAGTACTTC. Translation: CASSLDPRSYEQYF.

This clonotype has more than one count but fewer than ten. The rearrangement uses TRBV6-5 and TRBJ2-2, with TRBD1 matching over 9 bases. After removal of 3 bases from V and 4 bases from J, the junction contained 6 bases not matched to a gene. Looked up from germline, CDR1 is MNHEY and CDR2 is SVGAGI. The CDR3 is made up of 16 amino acids. The CDR3 reads CASSYSSTGGTGELFF. The CDR3 region has the DNA TGTGCCAGCAGTTATAGCTCGACAGGGGGCACCGGGGAGCTGTTTTTT.